This TCR beta chain was sequenced in a study of cytomegalovirus exposure and HLA in healthy donors. This PCR relied on a set of 60 Vbeta primers and 13 Jbeta primers. The table came from immunoSEQ multiplex PCR; TCRdb's copy has only in-frame clones and leaves some out. The profile shows approximately 100,000 clones, approximately 80% of them singletons. Broader study findings: In a later analysis, at a false discovery rate of 0.05, roughly 17,000 TCR beta sequences matched HLA alleles.

This clone was seen just once. Its antigen is undetermined. This CDR3 has 19 amino acids. Germline loops: CDR1 MDHEN, CDR2 SYDVKM. V was cut by 3 bases and J by 6 bases, with 27 bases left in between. The V call is TRBV28, the J call TRBJ2-1; tentatively, D is TRBD1 (6 bases). This sequence was found in a woman between 18 and 29 years old in good health and CMV-seronegative. Sequencing was done on a sample of PBMCs. Here the CDR3 reads CASSFRCYGTLVYTNEQFF. The CDR3 region has the DNA TGTGCCAGCAGTTTTAGGTGTTACGGGACACTCGTTTATACCAATGAGCAGTTCTTC. Full variable domain (remainder filled in from reference TRBV28 and TRBJ2-1): DVKVTQSSRYLVKRTGEKVFLECVQDMDHENMFWYRQDPGLGLRLIYFSYDVKMKEKGDIPEGYSVSREKKERFSLILESASTNQTSMYLCASSFRCYGTLVYTNEQFFGPGTRLTVL.